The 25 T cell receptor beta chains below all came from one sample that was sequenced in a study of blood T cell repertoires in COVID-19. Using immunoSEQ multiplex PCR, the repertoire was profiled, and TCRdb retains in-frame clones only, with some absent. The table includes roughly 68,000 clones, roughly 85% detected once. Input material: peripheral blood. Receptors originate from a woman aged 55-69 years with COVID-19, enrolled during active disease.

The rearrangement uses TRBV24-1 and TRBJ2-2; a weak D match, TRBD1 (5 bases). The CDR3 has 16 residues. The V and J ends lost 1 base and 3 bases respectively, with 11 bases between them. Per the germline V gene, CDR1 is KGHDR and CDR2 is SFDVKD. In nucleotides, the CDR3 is TGTGCCACCAGTGATTTAAGGCAGGGCCACACCGGGGAGCTGTTTTTT. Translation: CATSDLRQGHTGELFF.

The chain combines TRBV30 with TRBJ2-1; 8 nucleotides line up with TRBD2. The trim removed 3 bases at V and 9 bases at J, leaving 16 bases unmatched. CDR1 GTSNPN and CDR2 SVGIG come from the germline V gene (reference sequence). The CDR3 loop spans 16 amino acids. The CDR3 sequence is CAWSPLGERGTGEQFF. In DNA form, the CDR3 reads TGTGCCTGGAGCCCCCTCGGGGAGCGGGGGACCGGTGAGCAGTTCTTC.

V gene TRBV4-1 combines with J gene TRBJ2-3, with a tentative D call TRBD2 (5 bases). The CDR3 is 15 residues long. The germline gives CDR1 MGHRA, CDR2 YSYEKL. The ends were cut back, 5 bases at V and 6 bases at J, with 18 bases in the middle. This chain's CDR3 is CASSTFAGPSDTQYF. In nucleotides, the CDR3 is TGCGCCAGCAGCACGTTCGCGGGCCCCTCGGATACGCAGTATTTT.

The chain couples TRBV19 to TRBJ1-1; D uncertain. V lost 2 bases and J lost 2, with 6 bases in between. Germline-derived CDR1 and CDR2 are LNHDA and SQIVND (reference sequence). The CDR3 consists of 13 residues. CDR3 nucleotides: TGTGCCAGTAGTATAACCCTAAACACTGAAGCTTTCTTT. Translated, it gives CASSITLNTEAFF.

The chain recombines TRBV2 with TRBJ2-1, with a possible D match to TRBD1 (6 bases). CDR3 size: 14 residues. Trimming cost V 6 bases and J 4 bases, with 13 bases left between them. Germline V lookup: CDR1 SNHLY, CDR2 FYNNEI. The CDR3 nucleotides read TGTGCCAGCAGCCTCAGACAGGCTTACAATGAGCAGTTCTTC. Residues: CASSLRQAYNEQFF. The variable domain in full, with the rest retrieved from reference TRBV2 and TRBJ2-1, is EPEVTQTPSHQVTQMGQEVILRCVPISNHLYFYWYRQILGQKVEFLVSFYNNEISEKSEIFDDQFSVERPDGSNFTLKIRSTKLEDSAMYFCASSLRQAYNEQFFGPGTRLTVL.

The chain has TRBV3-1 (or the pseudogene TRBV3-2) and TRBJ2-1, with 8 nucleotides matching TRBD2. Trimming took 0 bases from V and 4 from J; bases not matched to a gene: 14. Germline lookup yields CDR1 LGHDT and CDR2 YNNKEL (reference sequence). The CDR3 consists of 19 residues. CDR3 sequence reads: CASSQDQWGWAGGYNEQFF. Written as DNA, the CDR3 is TGTGCCAGCAGCCAAGATCAATGGGGGTGGGCGGGAGGTTACAATGAGCAGTTCTTC.

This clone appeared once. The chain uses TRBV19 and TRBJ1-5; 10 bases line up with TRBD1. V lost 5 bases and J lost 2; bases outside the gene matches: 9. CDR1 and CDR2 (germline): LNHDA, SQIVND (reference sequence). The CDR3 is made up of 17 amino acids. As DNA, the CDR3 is TGTGCCAGTAGTTCCGACAGGGGGCGGCTAGGCAATCAGCCCCAGCATTTT. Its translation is CASSSDRGRLGNQPQHF.

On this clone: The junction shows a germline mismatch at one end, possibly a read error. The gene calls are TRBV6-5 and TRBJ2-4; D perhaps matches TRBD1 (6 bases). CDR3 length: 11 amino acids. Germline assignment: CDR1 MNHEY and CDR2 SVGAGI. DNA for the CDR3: TGTGCCAGCAGTTTCACAGGGATTCTGCACTTC. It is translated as CASSFTGILHF.

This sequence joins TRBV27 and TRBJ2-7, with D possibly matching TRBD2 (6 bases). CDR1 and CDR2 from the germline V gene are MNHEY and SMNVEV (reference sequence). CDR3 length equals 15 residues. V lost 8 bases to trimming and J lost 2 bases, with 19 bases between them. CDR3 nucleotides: TGTGCCAGCCACAGCCTTGGGGCGGGAACCTACGAGCAGTACTTC. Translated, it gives CASHSLGAGTYEQYF.

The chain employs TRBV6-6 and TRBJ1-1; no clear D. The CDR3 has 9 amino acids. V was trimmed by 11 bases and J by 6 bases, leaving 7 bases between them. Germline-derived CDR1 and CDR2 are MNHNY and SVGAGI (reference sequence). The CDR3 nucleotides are TGTGCCGCCGGGGCTGAAGCTTTCTTT. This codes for CAAGAEAFF.

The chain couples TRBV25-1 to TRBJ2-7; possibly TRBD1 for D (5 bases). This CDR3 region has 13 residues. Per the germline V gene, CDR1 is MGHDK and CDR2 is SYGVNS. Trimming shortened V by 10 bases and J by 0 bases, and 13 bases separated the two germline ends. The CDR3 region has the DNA TGTGCCACAAAACAGGCGAGCTCCTACGAGCAGTACTTC. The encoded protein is CATKQASSYEQYF.

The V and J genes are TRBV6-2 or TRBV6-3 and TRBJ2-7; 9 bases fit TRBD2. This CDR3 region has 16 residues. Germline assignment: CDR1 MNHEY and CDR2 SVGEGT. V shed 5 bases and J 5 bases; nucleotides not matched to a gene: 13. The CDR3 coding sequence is TGTGCCAGCAGTAAAACCCGACCCGGGACTAGCAACGAGCAGTACTTC. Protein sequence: CASSKTRPGTSNEQYF.

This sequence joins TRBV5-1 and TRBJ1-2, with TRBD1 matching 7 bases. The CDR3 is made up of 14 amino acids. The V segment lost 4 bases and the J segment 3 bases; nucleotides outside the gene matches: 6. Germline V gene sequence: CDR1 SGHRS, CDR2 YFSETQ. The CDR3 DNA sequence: TGCGCCAGCAGCGCCGGACAGGTTGACTATGGCTACACCTTC. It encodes CASSAGQVDYGYTF.

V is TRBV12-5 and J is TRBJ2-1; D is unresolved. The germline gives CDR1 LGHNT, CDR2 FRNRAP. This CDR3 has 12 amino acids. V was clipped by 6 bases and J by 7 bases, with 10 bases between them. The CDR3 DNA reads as TGTGCTAGTGGGTTTGACTTTAATGAGCAGTTCTTC. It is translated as CASGFDFNEQFF. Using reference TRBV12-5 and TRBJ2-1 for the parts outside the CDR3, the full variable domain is DARVTQTPRHKVTEMGQEVTMRCQPILGHNTVFWYRQTMMQGLELLAYFRNRAPLDDSGMPKDRFSAEMPDATLATLKIQPSEPRDSAVYFCASGFDFNEQFFGPGTRLTVL.

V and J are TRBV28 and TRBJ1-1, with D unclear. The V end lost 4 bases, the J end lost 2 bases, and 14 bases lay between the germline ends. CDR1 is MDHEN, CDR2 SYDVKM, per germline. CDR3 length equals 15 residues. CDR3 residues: CASSSAGQANTEAFF. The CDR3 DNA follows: TGTGCCAGCAGTTCCGCGGGCCAGGCTAACACTGAAGCTTTCTTT.

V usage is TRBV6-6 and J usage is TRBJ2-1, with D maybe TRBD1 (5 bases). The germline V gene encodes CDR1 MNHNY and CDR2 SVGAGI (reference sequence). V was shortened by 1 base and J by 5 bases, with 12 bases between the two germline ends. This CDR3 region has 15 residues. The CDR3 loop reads CASSYFRAVDNEQFF. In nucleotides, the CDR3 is TGTGCCAGCAGTTACTTCAGGGCGGTAGACAATGAGCAGTTCTTC.

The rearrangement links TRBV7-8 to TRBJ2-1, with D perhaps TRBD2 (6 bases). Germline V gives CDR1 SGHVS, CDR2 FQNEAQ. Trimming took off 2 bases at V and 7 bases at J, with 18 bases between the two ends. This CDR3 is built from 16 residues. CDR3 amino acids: CASSLRTGEMGNEQFF. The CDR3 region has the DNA TGTGCCAGCAGCTTACGGACGGGAGAGATGGGTAATGAGCAGTTCTTC.

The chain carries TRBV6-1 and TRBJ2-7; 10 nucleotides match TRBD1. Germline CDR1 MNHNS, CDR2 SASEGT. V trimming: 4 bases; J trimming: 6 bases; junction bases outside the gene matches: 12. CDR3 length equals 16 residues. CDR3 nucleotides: TGTGCCAGCAGTGCCGATACCGGGACAGGGGAGGGCGAGCAGTACTTC. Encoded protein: CASSADTGTGEGEQYF.

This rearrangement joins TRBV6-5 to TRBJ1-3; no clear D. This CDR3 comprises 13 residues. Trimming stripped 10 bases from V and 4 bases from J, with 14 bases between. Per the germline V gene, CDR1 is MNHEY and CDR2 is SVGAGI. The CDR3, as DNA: TGTGCCATCGTTGAGGACTACGGAAACACCATATATTTT. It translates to CAIVEDYGNTIYF.

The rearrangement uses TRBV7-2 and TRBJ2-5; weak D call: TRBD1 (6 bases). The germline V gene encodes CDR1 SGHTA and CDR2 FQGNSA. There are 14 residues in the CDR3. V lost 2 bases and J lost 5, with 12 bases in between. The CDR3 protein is CASSLTGPRETQYF. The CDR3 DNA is TGTGCCAGCAGCTTAACAGGGCCGAGGGAGACCCAGTACTTC.

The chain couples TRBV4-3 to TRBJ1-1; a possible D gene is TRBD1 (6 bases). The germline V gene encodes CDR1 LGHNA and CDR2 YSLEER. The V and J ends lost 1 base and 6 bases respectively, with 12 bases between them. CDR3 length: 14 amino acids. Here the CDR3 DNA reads TGCGCCAGCAGCCAAGCTCCCTGGGGGCCTGAAGCTTTCTTT. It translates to CASSQAPWGPEAFF.

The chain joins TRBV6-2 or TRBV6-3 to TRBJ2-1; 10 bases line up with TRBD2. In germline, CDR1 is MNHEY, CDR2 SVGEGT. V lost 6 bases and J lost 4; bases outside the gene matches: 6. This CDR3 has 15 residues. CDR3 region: CASSISGRSYNEQFF. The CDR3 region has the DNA TGTGCCAGCAGCATTAGCGGGAGGTCTTACAATGAGCAGTTCTTC.

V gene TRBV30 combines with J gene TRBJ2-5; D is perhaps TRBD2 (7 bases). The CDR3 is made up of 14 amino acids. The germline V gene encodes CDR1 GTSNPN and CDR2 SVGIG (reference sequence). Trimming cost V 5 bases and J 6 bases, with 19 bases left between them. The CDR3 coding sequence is TGTGCCTGGGATTATGGGGGGGGCCTGAAGACCCAGTACTTC. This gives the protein CAWDYGGGLKTQYF.

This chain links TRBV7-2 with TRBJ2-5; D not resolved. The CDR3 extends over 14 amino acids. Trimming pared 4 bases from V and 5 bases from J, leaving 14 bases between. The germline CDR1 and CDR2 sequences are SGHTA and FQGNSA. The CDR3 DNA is TGTGCCAGCAGCTCACAATACGGGTCCGAGACCCAGTACTTC. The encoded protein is CASSSQYGSETQYF.

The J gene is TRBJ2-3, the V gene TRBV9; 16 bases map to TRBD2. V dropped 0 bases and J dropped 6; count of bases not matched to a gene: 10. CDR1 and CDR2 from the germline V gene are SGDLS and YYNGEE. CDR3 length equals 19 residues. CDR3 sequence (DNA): TGTGCCAGCAGCGTAGACCTAGGGACTAGCGGGAGGGCCTTGGATACGCAGTATTTT. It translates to CASSVDLGTSGRALDTQYF.